This T cell receptor (beta chain) was found in a study of T cell clones after liver transplantation. In the study overall: In this trial, immunosuppression withdrawal was attempted within 2 years of liver transplant. Three of eight recipients were HCV-positive; others had non-autoimmune, non-viral indications. General study points: Low donor cell numbers restricted donor-reactive repertoire measurement in a couple of subjects. Donor-reactive sequences fell more than third party-reactive ones, suggesting partial deletion.

On this clone: Its antigen is still unknown.

The data were produced by immunoSEQ multiplex PCR, yet TCRdb's version contains in-frame clones alone and is incomplete. This table has about 75,000 clones, around four fifths appearing once. This TCR was sampled from a human patient who received a liver transplant. Some T cells may originate from the graft donor. Sequenced here: CD4+ T cells from blood, sampled 48 months after liver transplant.

The CDR3 DNA reads as TGTGCCAGCAGTTTCCGGGACAGGAGAACCGAGCAGTACTTC. Translated: CASSFRDRRTEQYF. This sequence joins TRBV28 and TRBJ2-7; 8 bases are shared with TRBD1. V lost 3 bases, J lost 6 bases, and 7 bases stayed unmatched. This CDR3 spans 14 amino acids. Germline CDR1 and CDR2: MDHEN and SYDVKM.